The 10 T cell receptor beta chains reported below all come from one sample, sequenced in a study of control samples from healthy donors and cancer patients. Here immunoSEQ multiplex PCR was the method, and the copy in TCRdb shows in-frame clones only, minus some. Of approximately 180,000 clones listed, approximately 91% are singletons. Material for sequencing was blood. The receptors originated from a woman in her forties in good health.

The V gene is TRBV6-5, the J gene TRBJ1-5; no reliable D call. The CDR3 is 12 amino acids. Germline V CDR1 and CDR2: MNHEY, SVGAGI. The V end was cut by 7 bases, the J end by 6 bases, with 10 bases between. In DNA form, the CDR3 reads TGTGCCAGCACGGAAGTGGGTCAGCCCCAGCATTTT. This codes for CASTEVGQPQHF.

The chain is built from TRBV9 and TRBJ1-6, with D possibly being TRBD1 (5 bases). The CDR3 is 16 amino acids. Germline lookup yields CDR1 SGDLS and CDR2 YYNGEE. Trimming stripped 3 bases from V and 6 bases from J, with 16 bases between. For the CDR3, the DNA is TGTGCCAGCAGCGGGGGCCCTCCTGGGGGTAATTCACCCCTCCACTTT. This encodes CASSGGPPGGNSPLHF. Full variable domain (outside the CDR3, taken from reference TRBV9 and TRBJ1-6): DSGVTQTPKHLITATGQRVTLRCSPRSGDLSVYWYQQSLDQGLQFLIQYYNGEERAKGNILERFSAQQFPDLHSELNLSSLELGDSALYFCASSGGPPGGNSPLHFGNGTRLTVT.

The chain uses TRBV20-1 and TRBJ1-2, with unresolved D. There are 10 residues in the CDR3. CDR1 DFQATT and CDR2 SNEGSKA come from the germline V gene (reference sequence). Trimming took 6 bases from V and 2 from J, leaving 4 bases between them. The CDR3 DNA is TGCAGTGCGGAGAACTATGGCTACACCTTC. This codes for CSAENYGYTF.

This sequence joins TRBV12-3 or TRBV12-4 and TRBJ1-2; tentatively, D is TRBD1 (5 bases). The V end lost 5 bases, the J end lost 5 bases, and 12 bases lay between the germline ends. The CDR3 length is 13 residues. This chain's CDR3 is CASSRPGPYGYTF. The CDR3 DNA reads TGTGCCAGCAGTCGTCCGGGGCCTTATGGCTACACCTTC.

The chain links TRBV5-4 to TRBJ2-5; 11 bases are a match to TRBD2. Unmatched junction bases numbered 7, after V lost 4 bases and J lost 5 bases. The CDR3 totals 15 residues. Germline CDR1 and CDR2: SGHNT and YYREEE (reference sequence). CDR3 nucleotide sequence: TGTGCCAGCAGCCTCGATAGCGGGGGGGCTGAGACCCAGTACTTC. It specifies CASSLDSGGAETQYF.

This chain links TRBV7-9 with TRBJ1-4; D unclear. The CDR3 sequence is 12 residues long. The V end was cut by 5 bases, the J end by 8 bases, with 9 bases between. Germline loops: CDR1 SEHNR, CDR2 FQNEAQ (reference sequence). The CDR3 reads CASSPSREKLFF. CDR3 DNA sequence: TGTGCCAGCAGCCCTTCTCGGGAAAAACTGTTTTTT.

The rearrangement joins TRBV19 to TRBJ1-4, with 7 bases fitting TRBD1. Germline CDR1 is LNHDA and CDR2 is SQIVND (reference sequence). This CDR3 is 14 amino acids long. Losses at the gene ends were 3 bases for V and 5 bases for J; bases not matched to a gene: 3. The DNA of the CDR3 is TGTGCCAGTAGTATTACAGGGGAAAATGAAAAACTGTTTTTT. Translating it yields CASSITGENEKLFF.

The chain carries TRBV12-3 or TRBV12-4 and TRBJ1-5, with unresolved D. Deletions cut 5 bases from V and 1 base from J, with 6 bases between. The CDR3 sequence is 13 residues long. The CDR3 bases are TGTGCCAGCAGTAAGGGAAGCAATCAGCCCCAGCATTTT. Translation: CASSKGSNQPQHF.

J is TRBJ1-4 and V is TRBV10-2; a weak D match, TRBD1 (5 bases). The CDR3 is made up of 16 amino acids. Germline CDR1 and CDR2: WSHSY and SAAADI. V was trimmed by 8 bases and J by 3 bases, leaving 19 bases between them. Written as DNA, the CDR3 is TGCGCCAGCCGTCCGAGGGGATTGATCGCTAATGAAAAACTGTTTTTT. Translating gives CASRPRGLIANEKLFF.

This chain joins TRBV7-8 and TRBJ1-2; D not resolved. The CDR3 has 12 amino acids. Germline-derived CDR1 and CDR2 are SGHVS and FQNEAQ. V lost 5 bases to trimming and J lost 7 bases, with 11 bases between them. As DNA, the CDR3 is TGTGCCAGCAGCCACCTGACACCTGGCTACACCTTC. Translated: CASSHLTPGYTF.